A single sample is the source of the 28 T cell receptor beta chains below, sequenced in a study of a mutant IDH1 vaccine in newly diagnosed glioma (dated by TCRdb to 2020 to 2022). Per the publication, the time point label means: week 11, during vaccination. Each vaccine dose was 300 ug of a 20-mer mutant IDH1 peptide in Montanide, given subcutaneously with topical imiquimod. Which antigens these TCRs recognize remains unknown. Library preparation employed the immunoSEQ multiplex PCR assay. TCRdb's version of the immuneACCESS table is confined to in-frame rearrangements and falls short of the full clone set. An unresolved V gene accounts for under half of the shortfall where checked; the remainder is of unknown origin. The sample profile shows 50,000 to 60,000 clones; roughly nine tenths of them were found once. The ten largest account for approximately 2.5% of the sample. Sequenced here: PBMCs, sampled from a glioma patient whose treatment included an IDH1 peptide vaccine. Source of these receptors: a man aged 45-60 years with glioma.

The genes are TRBV6-5 and TRBJ1-4; 11 bases align to TRBD1. CDR3 size: 15 residues. The junction had 8 bases not matched to a gene; V was cut back by 7 bases and J by 7 bases. The V gene's germline CDR1 is MNHEY and CDR2 SVGAGI. DNA of the CDR3: TGTGCCAGCACCTGGACAGGGGGCAGCGGTGAAAAACTGTTTTTT. Encoded protein: CASTWTGGSGEKLFF.

The rearrangement joins TRBV7-3 to TRBJ2-1, with 8 bases that match TRBD2. Trimming removed 2 bases from V and 7 bases from J; junction bases left unmatched: 7. Germline lookup yields CDR1 SGHTA and CDR2 FQGTGA. The CDR3 is made up of 15 amino acids. The CDR3 DNA reads TGTGCCAGCAGCTTAGGTCCGGGAGGGATTAATGAGCAGTTCTTC. Protein product: CASSLGPGGINEQFF.

The J gene is TRBJ2-6, the V gene TRBV4-1, with a tentative D call TRBD2 (6 bases). The CDR3 runs 15 residues. V lost 4 bases, J lost 4 bases, and 11 bases lay in between. The germline V gene encodes CDR1 MGHRA and CDR2 YSYEKL. CDR3 sequence: CASSPGRGGANVLTF. The CDR3 region has the DNA TGCGCCAGCAGCCCAGGTCGGGGGGGGGCCAACGTCCTGACTTTC.

In its sample, this clone is medium-sized. Other DNA sequences in this specimen translate into the identical CDR3. CDR3 coding DNA: TGCAGTGCCCTATCTGGAAACACCATATATTTT. It codes for CSALSGNTIYF. The rearrangement links TRBV20-1 to TRBJ1-3; the D is unclear. CDR3 length: 11 residues. In germline, CDR1 is DFQATT, CDR2 SNEGSKA (reference sequence). V gave up 6 bases and J gave up 1 base, with 4 bases separating them.

The V and J genes are TRBV1 and TRBJ1-3. TRBV1 is a recognized pseudogene. This CDR3 is 16 amino acids long. The CDR3 spells CTSSQDDPNSGNTIYF. The CDR3 DNA reads TGCACCAGCAGCCAAGATGACCCGAACTCTGGAAACACCATATATTTT.

The chain couples TRBV18 to TRBJ1-1; no definite D call. Germline V lookup: CDR1 KGHSH, CDR2 LQKENI. The V end was cut by 1 base, the J end by 0 bases, with 12 bases between. This CDR3 region has 16 residues. CDR3 region: CASSPRVRAMNTEAFF. The CDR3 DNA is TGTGCCAGCTCACCACGAGTCCGGGCTATGAACACTGAAGCTTTCTTT. Full variable domain (outside the CDR3, taken from reference TRBV18 and TRBJ1-1): NAGVMQNPRHLVRRRGQEARLRCSPMKGHSHVYWYRQLPEEGLKFMVYLQKENIIDESGMPKERFSAEFPKEGPSILRIQQVVRGDSAAYFCASSPRVRAMNTEAFFGQGTRLTVV.

This chain uses TRBV2 with TRBJ2-3; 7 bases fit TRBD2. CDR1 and CDR2 (germline): SNHLY, FYNNEI. The J segment lost 2 bases and the V segment lost 7 bases, leaving 9 bases of the junction unmatched. The CDR3 runs to 15 residues. The CDR3 protein is CASNKAGLTTDTQYF. The CDR3 coding sequence is TGTGCCAGCAATAAAGCGGGACTCACCACAGATACGCAGTATTTT.

The genes are TRBV5-4 and TRBJ1-2, with 7 bases matching TRBD1. From germline, CDR1 is SGHNT and CDR2 YYREEE (reference sequence). CDR3 size: 14 residues. Germline trimming cut 4 bases from V and 0 bases from J; bases unmatched to any gene: 3. DNA of the CDR3: TGTGCCAGCAGCCCGGGACAGACTAACTATGGCTACACCTTC. Translated, it gives CASSPGQTNYGYTF.

The chain carries TRBV19 and TRBJ1-5; TRBD1 agrees at 8 bases. V gave up 10 bases and J gave up 0 bases; unmatched junction bases: 8. The CDR3 sequence is 15 residues long. The germline V gene has CDR1 LNHDA and CDR2 SQIVND (reference sequence). The CDR3 protein is CATKPTGDSNQPQHF. The CDR3 DNA is TGTGCCACAAAACCGACAGGGGATAGCAATCAGCCCCAGCATTTT. Drawing the rest from reference TRBV19 and TRBJ1-5, the complete variable domain is DGGITQSPKYLFRKEGQNVTLSCEQNLNHDAMYWYRQDPGQGLRLIYYSQIVNDFQKGDIAEGYSVSREKKESFPLTVTSAQKNPTAFYLCATKPTGDSNQPQHFGDGTRLSIL.

The V and J genes are TRBV18 and TRBJ1-3, with unresolved D. Looked up from germline, CDR1 is KGHSH and CDR2 is LQKENI. CDR3 length: 15 residues. The germline V and J ends were trimmed by 0 bases and 2 bases, with 8 bases remaining between them. The CDR3 reads CASSPPSRAGNTIYF. The CDR3 coding sequence is TGTGCCAGCTCACCACCCTCCCGGGCTGGAAACACCATATATTTT.

This clone showed up just a few times. The V and J genes are TRBV25-1 and TRBJ1-2; weak D call: TRBD1 (6 bases). Germline lookup yields CDR1 MGHDK and CDR2 SYGVNS. The CDR3 consists of 13 residues. The germline V and J ends were trimmed by 7 bases and 5 bases, with 14 bases remaining between them. CDR3 nucleotides: TGTGCCAGCAAACCCTTGGACAGTTATGGCTACACCTTC. Translated, it gives CASKPLDSYGYTF.

This chain links TRBV6-6 with TRBJ2-6, with D unclear. Germline values: CDR1 MNHNY, CDR2 SVGAGI (reference sequence). The germline V and J ends were trimmed by 5 bases and 0 bases, with 8 bases remaining between them. CDR3 length: 15 amino acids. The CDR3 is CASSHGFSGANVLTF. CDR3 in DNA: TGTGCCAGCAGTCACGGGTTCTCTGGGGCCAACGTCCTGACTTTC.

The chain recombines TRBV5-1 with TRBJ2-1, with D tentatively TRBD2 (5 bases). This CDR3 is 16 amino acids long. Germline CDR1 reads SGHRS; CDR2 reads YFSETQ. The ends were cut back, 4 bases at V and 9 bases at J, with 23 bases in the middle. The CDR3: CASSAGGLTSASEQFF. The CDR3, as DNA: TGCGCCAGCAGCGCGGGCGGGCTAACTAGTGCCAGTGAGCAGTTCTTC. The full variable domain, with the rest looked up from reference TRBV5-1 and TRBJ2-1, is KAGVTQTPRYLIKTRGQQVTLSCSPISGHRSVSWYQQTPGQGLQFLFEYFSETQRNKGNFPGRFSGRQFSNSRSEMNVSTLELGDSALYLCASSAGGLTSASEQFFGPGTRLTVL.

This clone was seen just once. This chain connects TRBV10-2 to TRBJ2-1; D call uncertain. Per the germline V gene, CDR1 is WSHSY and CDR2 is SAAADI. The CDR3 consists of 12 residues. Trimming took 6 bases from V and 13 from J, leaving 16 bases between them. This CDR3 is CASSPSWVVQFF. The CDR3 DNA is TGCGCCAGCAGCCCGTCGTGGGTCGTACAGTTCTTC.

The rearrangement joins TRBV2 to TRBJ2-7, with a tentative D call TRBD1 (5 bases). Germline assignment: CDR1 SNHLY and CDR2 FYNNEI. V was clipped by 3 bases and J by 7 bases, with 10 bases between them. CDR3 length: 12 residues. The CDR3 protein is CASSDFRGEQYF. The CDR3 DNA reads TGTGCCAGCAGTGATTTTAGGGGTGAGCAGTACTTC.

The chain uses TRBV5-1 and TRBJ2-6, with a tentative D call TRBD1 (7 bases). Germline V gene lookup returns CDR1 SGHRS and CDR2 YFSETQ. The CDR3 runs to 16 residues. Deletions cut 3 bases from V and 2 bases from J, with 12 bases between. The chain's CDR3 is CASSSQGGAGANVLTF. DNA of the CDR3: TGCGCCAGCAGCTCCCAGGGGGGAGCTGGGGCCAACGTCCTGACTTTC.

This clone was detected once. The CDR3 reads CASSSGTGGREQYF. CDR3 bases: TGTGCCAGCAGCTCCGGGACAGGGGGCCGCGAGCAGTACTTC. This sequence joins TRBV11-2 and TRBJ2-7, with TRBD1 matching over 12 bases. Trimming at V came to 4 bases and at J to 6 bases, leaving 4 bases not matched to a gene. CDR3 size: 14 residues. Germline CDR1 is SGHAT and CDR2 is FQNNGV. Using reference TRBV11-2 and TRBJ2-7 for the parts outside the CDR3, the full variable domain is EAGVAQSPRYKIIEKRQSVAFWCNPISGHATLYWYQQILGQGPKLLIQFQNNGVVDDSQLPKDRFSAERLKGVDSTLKIQPAKLEDSAVYLCASSSGTGGREQYFGPGTRLTVT.

The V call is TRBV4-2, the J call TRBJ2-3; 10 nucleotides agree with TRBD2. The CDR3 consists of 15 residues. Germline trimming cut 0 bases from V and 4 bases from J; bases unmatched to any gene: 1. The germline CDR1 and CDR2 sequences are LGHNA and YNFKEQ. The CDR3 here is CASSQDLAGADTQYF. The CDR3 nucleotides read TGTGCCAGCAGCCAAGATCTAGCGGGGGCAGATACGCAGTATTTT.

The chain couples TRBV28 to TRBJ1-4; TRBD1 might be the D (5 bases). The CDR3 runs 17 residues. Trimming removed 5 bases at V and 4 bases at J, with 20 bases between. From germline, CDR1 is MDHEN and CDR2 SYDVKM. The DNA for the CDR3 is TGTGCCAGCAGTCTATCCGGGTGGGGGAGAGATAATGAAAAACTGTTTTTT. Translating it yields CASSLSGWGRDNEKLFF.

This chain joins TRBV10-1 and TRBJ1-4; D is undetermined. The V gene lost 6 bases and the J gene lost 13 bases, with 15 bases spanning the gap. Germline assignment: CDR1 WNHNN and CDR2 SYGVQD (reference sequence). The CDR3 runs to 12 residues. The CDR3 loop is CASSTEREGLFF. The CDR3, as DNA: TGCGCCAGCAGCACAGAAAGGGAAGGACTGTTTTTT.

The V call is TRBV5-4, the J call TRBJ2-1; TRBD2 matches 8 bases. The CDR3 contains 17 residues. V gave up 4 bases and J gave up 4 bases; unmatched junction bases: 13. Germline CDR1 is SGHNT and CDR2 is YYREEE (reference sequence). The CDR3 coding sequence is TGTGCCAGCAGCCGGGGTTCCGGCGGGGGGACTTACAATGAGCAGTTCTTC. Amino acids: CASSRGSGGGTYNEQFF.

This chain uses TRBV2 with TRBJ2-7; TRBD2 aligns across 8 bases. Trimming took 8 bases from V and 2 from J; bases not matched to a gene: 11. Germline V gives CDR1 SNHLY, CDR2 FYNNEI. There are 15 residues in the CDR3. CDR3 residues: CASRDVVAGPYEQYF. The CDR3 coding sequence is TGTGCCAGCCGGGATGTGGTAGCGGGGCCCTACGAGCAGTACTTC.

The genes are TRBV2 and TRBJ1-4; D unresolved. Germline V gene lookup returns CDR1 SNHLY and CDR2 FYNNEI. V dropped 5 bases and J dropped 6 bases, with 16 bases sitting between them. This CDR3 comprises 15 residues. CDR3 nucleotides: TGTGCCAGCAGTTACAACCCCAGGAGATATGAAAAACTGTTTTTT. It specifies CASSYNPRRYEKLFF.

The chain is built from TRBV7-9 and TRBJ1-4; 7 bases are shared with TRBD1. The CDR3 sequence is 14 residues long. The germline V gene has CDR1 SEHNR and CDR2 FQNEAQ (reference sequence). Losses at the gene ends were 4 bases for V and 8 bases for J; bases not matched to a gene: 7. The CDR3 DNA reads TGTGCCAGCAGCTCGACAGGGCTGGGGGAAAAACTGTTTTTT. Residues: CASSSTGLGEKLFF.

The rearrangement joins TRBV6-4 to TRBJ2-3, with D possibly TRBD2 on 6 matching bases. Per the germline V gene, CDR1 is MRHNA and CDR2 is SNTAGT. The CDR3 spans 14 residues. Trimming took 2 bases from V and 0 from J, leaving 6 bases between them. CDR3 bases: TGTGCCAGCAGTGACGGGACTAGCACAGATACGCAGTATTTT. Translating it yields CASSDGTSTDTQYF.

The chain has TRBV19 and TRBJ2-3; D tentatively reads TRBD1 or TRBD2 (5 bases each). The germline gives CDR1 LNHDA, CDR2 SQIVND (reference sequence). Between the trimmed V and J ends, which lost 2 bases and 5 bases, there was a span of 11 bases. There are 14 residues in the CDR3. The CDR3 DNA sequence: TGTGCCAGTAGTATATCGAGGGGCGGAGATACGCAGTATTTT. Residues: CASSISRGGDTQYF.

The CDR3: CASSYPGQGASYEQYF. CDR3 nucleotides: TGTGCCAGCAGCTACCCCGGACAGGGGGCTTCCTACGAGCAGTACTTC. This sequence joins TRBV5-8 and TRBJ2-7; 11 positions agree with TRBD1. The CDR3 spans 16 residues. J was trimmed by 1 base and V by 3 bases; bases with no gene match: 6. Germline CDR1 SGHTS, CDR2 YDEGEE.

The chain employs TRBV5-3 and TRBJ2-7; the D call may be TRBD1 or TRBD2 (5 bases each). TRBV5-3 is flagged as an ORF with uncertain function. The CDR3 has 14 amino acids. V was clipped by 4 bases and J by 3 bases, with 14 bases between them. The CDR3 is CARSLWDGIYEQYF. In DNA, the CDR3 is TGTGCCAGAAGCCTCTGGGACGGGATCTACGAGCAGTACTTC.